Below, one T cell receptor (beta chain) is given with its context. What it binds is unknown. TCRdb keeps only in-frame clones here, not all; method: immunoSEQ multiplex PCR. The sample has 100,000 or so clones, around 90% seen once; the top ten hold around 0.18%. The source of the sample is a study of graft-versus-host responses after intestinal transplantation. Germline V gene sequence: CDR1 SGHAT, CDR2 FQNNGV. CDR3 size: 14 residues. V dropped 8 bases and J dropped 4 bases, with 17 bases sitting between them. The sample in question was unstimulated CD4+ T cells sorted from spleen or lymph node cells, obtained before intestinal transplant. The chain links TRBV11-2 to TRBJ1-1, with D perhaps matching TRBD1 (6 bases). The receptor's source is a human donor who received an intestinal transplant. For the CDR3, the DNA is TGTGCCAGCGAGGGGCCAGGGGTGGGCACTGAAGCTTTCTTT. Its translation: CASEGPGVGTEAFF.